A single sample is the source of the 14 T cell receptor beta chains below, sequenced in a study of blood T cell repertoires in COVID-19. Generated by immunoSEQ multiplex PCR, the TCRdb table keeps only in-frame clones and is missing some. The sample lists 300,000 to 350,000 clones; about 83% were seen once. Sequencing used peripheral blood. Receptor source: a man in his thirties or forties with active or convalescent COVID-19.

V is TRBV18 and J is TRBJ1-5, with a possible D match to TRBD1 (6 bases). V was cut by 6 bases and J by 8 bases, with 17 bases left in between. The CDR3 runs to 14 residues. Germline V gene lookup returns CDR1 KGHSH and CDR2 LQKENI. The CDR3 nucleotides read TGTGCCAGCTCCAAGGGGGATTTTTTAAAGCCCCAGCATTTT. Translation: CASSKGDFLKPQHF.

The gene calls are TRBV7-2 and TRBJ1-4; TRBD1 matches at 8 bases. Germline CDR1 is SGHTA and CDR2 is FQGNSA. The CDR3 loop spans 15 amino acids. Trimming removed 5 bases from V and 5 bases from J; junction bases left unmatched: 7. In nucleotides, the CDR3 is TGTGCCAGCAGCCGTATGACAGGGGAAAATGAAAAACTGTTTTTT. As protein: CASSRMTGENEKLFF.

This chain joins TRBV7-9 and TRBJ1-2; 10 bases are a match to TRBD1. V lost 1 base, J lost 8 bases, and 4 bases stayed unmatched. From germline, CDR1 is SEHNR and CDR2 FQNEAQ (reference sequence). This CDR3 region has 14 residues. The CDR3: CASSLVDRGQGYTF. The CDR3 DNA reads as TGTGCCAGCAGCTTAGTAGACAGGGGGCAAGGCTACACCTTC.

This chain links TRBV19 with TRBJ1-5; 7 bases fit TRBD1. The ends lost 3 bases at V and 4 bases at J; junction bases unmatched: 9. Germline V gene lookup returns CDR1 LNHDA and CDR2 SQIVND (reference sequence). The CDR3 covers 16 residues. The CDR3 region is CASSILGGQSNQPQHF. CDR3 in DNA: TGTGCCAGTAGTATTCTTGGGGGACAGAGTAATCAGCCCCAGCATTTT.

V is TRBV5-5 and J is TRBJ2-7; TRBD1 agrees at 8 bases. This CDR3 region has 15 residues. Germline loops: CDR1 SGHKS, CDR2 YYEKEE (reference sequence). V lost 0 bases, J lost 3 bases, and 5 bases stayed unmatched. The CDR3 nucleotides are TGTGCCAGCAGCTTGGCCGGGACAGGAGTCTACGAGCAGTACTTC. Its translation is CASSLAGTGVYEQYF.

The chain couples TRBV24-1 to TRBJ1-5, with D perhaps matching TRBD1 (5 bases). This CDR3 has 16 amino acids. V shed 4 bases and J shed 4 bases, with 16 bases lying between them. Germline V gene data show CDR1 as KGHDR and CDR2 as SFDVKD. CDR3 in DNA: TGTGCCACCAGTGACTCGACAGATTCGCCGAATCAGCCCCAGCATTTT. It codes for CATSDSTDSPNQPQHF.

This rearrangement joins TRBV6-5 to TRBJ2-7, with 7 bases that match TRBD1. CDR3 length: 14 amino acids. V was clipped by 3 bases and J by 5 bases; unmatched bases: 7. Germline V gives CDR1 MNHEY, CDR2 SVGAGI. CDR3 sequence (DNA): TGTGCCAGCAGTTATGACAGGGAAAGGCACGAGCAGTACTTC. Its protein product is CASSYDRERHEQYF.

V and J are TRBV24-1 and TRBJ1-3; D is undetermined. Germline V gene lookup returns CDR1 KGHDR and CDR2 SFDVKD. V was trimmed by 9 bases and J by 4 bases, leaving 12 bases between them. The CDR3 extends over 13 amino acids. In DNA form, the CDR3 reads TGTGCCACCGCTGGGGAGGCCGGAAACACCATATATTTT. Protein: CATAGEAGNTIYF.

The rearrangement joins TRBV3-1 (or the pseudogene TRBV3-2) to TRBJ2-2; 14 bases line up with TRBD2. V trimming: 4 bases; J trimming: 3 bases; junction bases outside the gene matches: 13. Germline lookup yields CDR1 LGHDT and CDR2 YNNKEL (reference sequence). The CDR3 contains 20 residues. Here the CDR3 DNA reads TGTGCCAGCAGCCCGCTCCTGGGGACTAGCGGGGGAGGTTACACCGGGGAGCTGTTTTTT. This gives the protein CASSPLLGTSGGGYTGELFF.

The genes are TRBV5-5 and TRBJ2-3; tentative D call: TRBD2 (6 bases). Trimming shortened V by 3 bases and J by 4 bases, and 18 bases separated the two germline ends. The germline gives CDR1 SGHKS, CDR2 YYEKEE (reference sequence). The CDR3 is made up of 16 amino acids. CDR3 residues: CASSSEQTLAADTQYF. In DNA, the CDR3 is TGTGCCAGCAGCTCGGAACAGACACTAGCAGCAGATACGCAGTATTTT.

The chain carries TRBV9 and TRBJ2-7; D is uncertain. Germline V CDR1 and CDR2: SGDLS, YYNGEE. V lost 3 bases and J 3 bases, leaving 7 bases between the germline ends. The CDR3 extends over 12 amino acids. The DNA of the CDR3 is TGTGCCAGCAGCGACGGGTTCTACGAGCAGTACTTC. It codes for CASSDGFYEQYF.

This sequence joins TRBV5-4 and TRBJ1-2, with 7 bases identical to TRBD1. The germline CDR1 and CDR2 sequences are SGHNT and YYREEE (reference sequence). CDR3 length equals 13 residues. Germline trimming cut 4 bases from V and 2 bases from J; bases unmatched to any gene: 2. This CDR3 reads CASSLGQNYGYTF. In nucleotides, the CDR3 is TGTGCCAGCAGCCTGGGACAGAACTATGGCTACACCTTC. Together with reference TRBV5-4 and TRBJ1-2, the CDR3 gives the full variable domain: ETGVTQSPTHLIKTRGQQVTLRCSSQSGHNTVSWYQQALGQGPQFIFQYYREEENGRGNFPPRFSGLQFPNYSSELNVNALELDDSALYLCASSLGQNYGYTFGSGTRLTVV.

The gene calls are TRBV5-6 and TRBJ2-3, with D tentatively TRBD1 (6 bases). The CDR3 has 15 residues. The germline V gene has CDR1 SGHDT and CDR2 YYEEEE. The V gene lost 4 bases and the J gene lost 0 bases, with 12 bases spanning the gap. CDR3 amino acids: CASSPQGGSTDTQYF. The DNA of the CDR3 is TGTGCCAGCAGCCCACAAGGGGGTAGCACAGATACGCAGTATTTT.

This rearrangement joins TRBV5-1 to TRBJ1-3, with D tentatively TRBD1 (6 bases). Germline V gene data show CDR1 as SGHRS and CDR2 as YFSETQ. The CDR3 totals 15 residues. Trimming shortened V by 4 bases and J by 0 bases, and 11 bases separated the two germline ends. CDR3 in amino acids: CASSPATGSGNTIYF. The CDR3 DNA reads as TGCGCCAGCAGCCCAGCGACAGGCTCTGGAAACACCATATATTTT.